The clone carrying this TCR beta chain was seen a handful of times. The antigen remains unidentified. RNA was extracted and reverse transcribed into cDNA as the sequencing template. Libraries were prepared by immunoSEQ multiplex PCR; TCRdb keeps only in-frame clonotypes and omits some of them. The sample includes nearly 110,000 clones, less than 90% of them seen just once. The germline V gene encodes CDR1 SGHAT and CDR2 FQNNGV. V was trimmed by 4 bases and J by 8 bases, leaving 9 bases between them. This CDR3 is 11 amino acids long. The sample comes from a study of CD8+ T cells in alopecia areata. Overall study context: Scoring treated patients' severity relied on the percentage of scalp area affected. Points from the study as a whole: Throughout tofacitinib, many expanded lesional clones continued to persist in scalp and blood. Scalp sample sequencing also detects resident alphabeta T cells of normal skin.

Stated treatment: oral pan-JAK inhibitor, 5-10 mg twice daily. The sorting of PBMCs gave CD4+ and CD8+ T cells. The clonotype was recovered from a human donor with alopecia areata. The J gene is TRBJ2-7, the V gene TRBV11-2; D is unresolved. This material consisted of CD8+ T cells sorted from blood, taken at week 24, from a patient treated with tofacitinib. CDR3 nucleotide sequence: TGTGCCAGCAGCTCCATTGTGAAGCAGTACTTC. It codes for CASSSIVKQYF.